One sample yielded the 21 T cell receptor beta chains listed below, sequenced in a study of cytomegalovirus exposure and HLA in healthy donors. Some clones are missing from TCRdb's copy, which holds only in-frame ones; the method was immunoSEQ multiplex PCR. The sample shows about 160,000 clones, roughly 90% of them seen only once. Sequencing input: PBMCs. The receptors shown here come from a woman in her thirties in good health and CMV-seronegative.

This chain links TRBV7-8 with TRBJ2-7; possibly TRBD1 for D (5 bases). CDR1 is SGHVS, CDR2 FQNEAQ, per germline. CDR3 length equals 14 residues. The germline V and J ends were trimmed by 1 base and 3 bases, with 10 bases remaining between them. CDR3 DNA sequence: TGTGCCAGCAGCTTAGGGACACGGGTCTACGAGCAGTACTTC. This sequence encodes CASSLGTRVYEQYF. Supplemented by reference TRBV7-8 and TRBJ2-7, the full variable domain reads GAGVSQSPRYKVAKRGQDVALRCDPISGHVSLFWYQQALGQGPEFLTYFQNEAQLDKSGLPSDRFFAERPEGSVSTLKIQRTQQEDSAVYLCASSLGTRVYEQYFGPGTRLTVT.

The chain joins TRBV5-6 to TRBJ1-1; D is unclear. This CDR3 contains 12 residues. CDR1 and CDR2 from the germline V gene are SGHDT and YYEEEE. V gave up 0 bases and J gave up 11 bases, with 11 bases separating them. CDR3 sequence (DNA): TGTGCCAGCAGCTTGGCCGGTAGGGAGGCTTTCTTT. Amino acids: CASSLAGREAFF.

CDR3 coding DNA: TGTGCCATCAGCCCCGGGGGAAATGAGCAGTTCTTC. It encodes CAISPGGNEQFF. V and J are TRBV10-3 and TRBJ2-1, with D possibly TRBD2 on 6 matching bases. Deletions cut 6 bases from V and 7 bases from J, with 10 bases between. The CDR3 consists of 12 residues. CDR1 and CDR2 from the germline V gene are ENHRY and SYGVKD.

V gene TRBV18 combines with J gene TRBJ2-3, with D hard to call. V was trimmed by 3 bases and J by 2 bases, leaving 9 bases between them. Per the germline V gene, CDR1 is KGHSH and CDR2 is LQKENI. This CDR3 is built from 14 residues. The CDR3 nucleotides are TGTGCCAGCTCACCCGGTCCCCCCACAGATACGCAGTATTTT. This encodes CASSPGPPTDTQYF. The complete variable domain, with remaining parts taken from reference TRBV18 and TRBJ2-3, reads NAGVMQNPRHLVRRRGQEARLRCSPMKGHSHVYWYRQLPEEGLKFMVYLQKENIIDESGMPKERFSAEFPKEGPSILRIQQVVRGDSAAYFCASSPGPPTDTQYFGPGTRLTVL.

This clone was seen only a few times. The chain links TRBV6-5 to TRBJ1-2; D not resolved. Germline V gives CDR1 MNHEY, CDR2 SVGAGI. Between the trimmed V and J ends, which lost 6 bases and 7 bases, there was a span of 15 bases. The CDR3 is 13 residues long. The CDR3 sequence: CASRSGLSGGYTF. CDR3 coding DNA: TGTGCCAGCAGATCGGGGTTGAGCGGTGGCTACACCTTC.

The V call is TRBV5-1, the J call TRBJ1-4; a possible D gene is TRBD1 (6 bases). With 0 bases removed from V and 7 bases from J, the gap between germline ends came to 13 bases. Germline lookup yields CDR1 SGHRS and CDR2 YFSETQ. The CDR3 totals 15 residues. The CDR3 protein is CASSLEARGSEKLFF. DNA of the CDR3: TGCGCCAGCAGCTTGGAGGCCAGGGGTAGTGAAAAACTGTTTTTT.

This chain connects TRBV4-3 to TRBJ1-2; unclear D gene. The CDR3 totals 14 residues. Trimming pared 2 bases from V and 3 bases from J, leaving 10 bases between. Germline CDR1 LGHNA, CDR2 YSLEER. This CDR3 is CASSQSHGDYGYTF. CDR3 sequence (DNA): TGCGCCAGCAGCCAATCTCACGGAGACTATGGCTACACCTTC.

This chain connects TRBV5-4 to TRBJ1-1; 10 nucleotides align to TRBD1. Germline loops: CDR1 SGHNT, CDR2 YYREEE (reference sequence). Trimming took 4 bases from V and 1 from J; bases not matched to a gene: 7. This CDR3 spans 16 amino acids. For the CDR3, the DNA is TGTGCCAGCAGCAGCCAGGGACAGGGGAGGAACACTGAAGCTTTCTTT. Protein: CASSSQGQGRNTEAFF. The complete variable domain, with remaining parts taken from reference TRBV5-4 and TRBJ1-1, reads ETGVTQSPTHLIKTRGQQVTLRCSSQSGHNTVSWYQQALGQGPQFIFQYYREEENGRGNFPPRFSGLQFPNYSSELNVNALELDDSALYLCASSSQGQGRNTEAFFGQGTRLTVV.

This sequence joins TRBV6-5 and TRBJ2-3; 9 nucleotides line up with TRBD2. Trimming removed 4 bases from V and 6 bases from J; junction bases left unmatched: 8. Germline-derived CDR1 and CDR2 are MNHEY and SVGAGI. This CDR3 is 15 amino acids long. The CDR3, as DNA: TGTGCCAGCAGTTTAGGCGGGGGGGCCTGGGATACGCAGTATTTT. Its translation is CASSLGGGAWDTQYF.

This rearrangement joins TRBV6-5 to TRBJ2-7; no firm D call. The germline V gene encodes CDR1 MNHEY and CDR2 SVGAGI. The CDR3 extends over 14 amino acids. The V end was cut by 8 bases, the J end by 6 bases, with 20 bases between. Here the CDR3 DNA reads TGTGCCAGCTCTTATCGTGGAGCCCCGCGCGAGCAGTACTTC. It codes for CASSYRGAPREQYF.

The chain is built from TRBV7-9 and TRBJ1-6; D not resolved. CDR1 SEHNR and CDR2 FQNEAQ come from the germline V gene (reference sequence). The CDR3 is 13 amino acids. Trimming stripped 0 bases from V and 8 bases from J, with 5 bases between. The CDR3: CASSLASDSPLHF. CDR3 DNA sequence: TGTGCCAGCAGCTTAGCCAGCGATTCACCCCTCCACTTT.

This clone was seen once. The V and J genes are TRBV4-1 and TRBJ2-1; 9 bases are a match to TRBD1. The CDR3 runs to 13 residues. The junction had 5 bases not matched to a gene; V was cut back by 5 bases and J by 9 bases. Per germline, CDR1 MGHRA and CDR2 YSYEKL. CDR3 coding DNA: TGCGCCAGCAGCTCCACAGGGGGCACTGAGCAGTTCTTC. Its protein is CASSSTGGTEQFF.

V usage is TRBV15 and J usage is TRBJ2-6, with TRBD1 matching over 7 bases. Unmatched junction bases numbered 6, after V lost 1 base and J lost 3 bases. Germline lookup yields CDR1 LNHNV and CDR2 YYDKDF (reference sequence). The CDR3 sequence is 17 residues long. As DNA, the CDR3 is TGTGCCACCAGCAGAGGAACGAGGGGGCTTGGGGCCAACGTCCTGACTTTC. Translated: CATSRGTRGLGANVLTF.

This chain connects TRBV5-5 to TRBJ2-7, with 8 nucleotides matching TRBD1. The CDR3 covers 14 residues. Trimming removed 0 bases from V and 5 bases from J; junction bases left unmatched: 4. The germline gives CDR1 SGHKS, CDR2 YYEKEE (reference sequence). The CDR3 region is CASSLGDRSHEQYF. Written as DNA, the CDR3 is TGTGCCAGCAGCTTGGGGGACAGGTCCCACGAGCAGTACTTC.

CDR3 sequence reads: CASSFTVSSYNSPLHF. The CDR3 DNA is TGTGCCAGCAGTTTCACCGTGAGCTCCTATAATTCACCCCTCCACTTT. This chain links TRBV5-6 with TRBJ1-6; D gene ambiguous. This CDR3 contains 16 residues. Looked up from germline, CDR1 is SGHDT and CDR2 is YYEEEE. V lost 5 bases and J lost 0, with 12 bases in between.

The V call is TRBV11-1, the J call TRBJ1-3; no firm D call. Looked up from germline, CDR1 is SGHAT and CDR2 is FQDESV (reference sequence). The CDR3 runs to 15 residues. Between the trimmed V and J ends, which lost 5 bases and 2 bases, there was a span of 13 bases. CDR3 region: CASSRDGRTGNTIYF. The CDR3 DNA reads TGTGCCAGCAGCCGCGACGGGAGGACTGGAAACACCATATATTTT.

In its sample, this clone was seen a few times. This chain uses TRBV7-8 with TRBJ1-5; TRBD1 agrees at 8 bases. Trimming cost V 5 bases and J 6 bases; bases outside gene matches: 3. The CDR3 is made up of 13 amino acids. Germline CDR1 is SGHVS and CDR2 is FQNEAQ. The CDR3 loop reads CASSVGTGQPQHF. CDR3 in DNA: TGTGCCAGCAGCGTTGGGACAGGTCAGCCCCAGCATTTT.

The chain combines TRBV15 with TRBJ1-1; 9 nucleotides line up with TRBD1. Trimming cost V 2 bases and J 6 bases; bases outside gene matches: 7. This CDR3 region has 15 residues. Looked up from germline, CDR1 is LNHNV and CDR2 is YYDKDF (reference sequence). The CDR3 region is CATSRTTGGPSEAFF. CDR3 DNA: TGTGCCACCAGCAGAACAACAGGGGGCCCGTCTGAAGCTTTCTTT.

This chain joins TRBV27 and TRBJ1-1; no definite D call. V lost 8 bases and J 3 bases, leaving 13 bases between the germline ends. Germline-derived CDR1 and CDR2 are MNHEY and SMNVEV (reference sequence). CDR3 length equals 13 residues. The CDR3 spells CASSGVRYTEAFF. CDR3 nucleotides: TGTGCCAGCTCCGGAGTGAGGTACACTGAAGCTTTCTTT.

The chain is built from TRBV29-1 and TRBJ2-1, with D possibly TRBD1 on 6 matching bases. Trimming removed 2 bases at V and 5 bases at J, with 13 bases between. Germline loops: CDR1 SQVTM, CDR2 ANQGSEA. CDR3 length equals 14 residues. CDR3 in DNA: TGCAGCGTTGAATCTGGGACAATTAACAATGAGCAGTTCTTC. Amino acid sequence: CSVESGTINNEQFF.

The CDR3 DNA reads as TGTGCCAGCAGCTTGTCGGAGCGGGGTAACAATGAGCAGTTCTTC. Residues: CASSLSERGNNEQFF. The chain links TRBV5-4 to TRBJ2-1; 7 bases match TRBD2. CDR1 SGHNT and CDR2 YYREEE come from the germline V gene (reference sequence). The trim removed 1 base at V and 5 bases at J, leaving 6 bases unmatched. The CDR3 is 15 residues long.